This entry is about one T cell receptor (beta chain). This clone was seen only once. This clone's antigen is unknown. Base quality data are lacking; no much larger clone is found one base away. The sample originates from a study of vaccination effects on CD4 cells after COVID-19 (dated by TCRdb to the early 2020s). About the study as a whole: Samples were taken from three convalescent patients early (day +14) and late (day +241, +227, +161 respectively) after vaccination. Post-vaccine samples across the study were collected a median of 72 days after the second dose, with a range of 14 to 241. SARS-CoV-2 spike-specific CD4+ TCR repertoires were compared before and after mRNA vaccination in COVID-19 convalescent patients and in infection-naive vaccine recipients. Altogether, roughly 10 COVID-19 convalescent patients and several SARS-CoV-2-naive healthy vaccine recipients made up the full study. The Oncomine TCR Beta short-read assay on an Illumina iSeq 100 was used to sequence cultures from other donors in the study. Study-wide conclusions, independent of this receptor: Among convalescent patients, the spike-reactive repertoire after vaccination was made up mainly of new vaccine-induced clones that were largely distinct from the clones induced by infection. Both infection-induced and vaccine-induced clones contracted markedly at late post-vaccination timepoints, which is consistent with waning T cell responses. Limitations of the study were the small number of convalescent patients and the absence of early post-infection timepoints.

In the ViraFEST assay, PBMC were stimulated with viral peptide pools, and TCR sequencing was then used to find antigen-specific CD4+ T cell clonotypes based on their expansion. After around ten days of culture, CD4+ T cells were isolated with the EasySep CD4+ T cell isolation kit. Convalescent patients had PCR-confirmed SARS-CoV-2 infection between March and December 2020, before Alpha, Beta and Delta variants emerged in the United States. Each participant got two doses of an mRNA SARS-CoV-2 vaccine, either BNT162b2 or mRNA-1273. Over 1.5 million PBMC per well were cultured with approximately 10 ug/ml peptides in IMDM containing about 5% human AB serum, about 9.6 IU/ml IL-2 and gentamicin. On days 3 and 7, half of the culture medium was replaced with fresh IL-2-containing medium. Unless noted otherwise, every peptide stimulation condition was cultured in triplicate wells. Using Ficoll-Paque Plus gradient centrifugation, PBMC were separated from whole blood and then either used fresh or cryopreserved at -140C. The overlapping peptide pools covered the spike proteins of SARS-CoV-2 and of the common cold coronaviruses HCoV-NL63, HCoV-OC43 and HCoV-229E. The QIAamp micro DNA kit was used to extract genomic DNA from the cultured CD4+ T cells.

Libraries were built with the immunoSEQ multiplex PCR assay. DNA from the cultured and isolated CD4+ T cells underwent TCR beta CDR3 sequencing. The authors processed their data as follows. Non-productive TCR sequences were removed, reads were trimmed to the CDR3 region, and CDR3s of at least 7 amino acids were retained. The MANAFEST web app was used to pick out antigen-specific clonotypes by comparing their expansion in peptide wells with that in reference cultures. For clones to be considered positive, expansion at FDR<0.05 versus reference and all other wells, an odds ratio above 5, and a frequency above 0.1% in two replicate wells were required. Cross-reactive clonotypes were defined as significantly expanded in SARS-CoV-2 spike wells and in at least one common cold coronavirus spike condition. CDR3 similarity was assessed by Levenshtein distance with the stringdist R package, and unrooted trees were built with ape in R 3.6.1. TCRdb mirrors the immuneACCESS table, restricted to in-frame sequences. Some clones are absent from its copies; in checked studies, under half trace to an unresolved V gene, and the reason for the others is unknown. V and J calls and clone size come straight from that table; D and trimming were deduced from the DNA. The sample data list 15,000 to 20,000 clones, and 76% of these were observed just once. The ten largest clones take up approximately 20% of the sample.

The sequencing here drew on CD4+ T cells from PBMCs cultured with SARS-CoV-2 spike peptides, taken after COVID-19 vaccination. The cell subset or site label of this sample denotes: SARS-CoV-2 spike overlapping peptide pool stimulation. The TCR comes from a human donor who had a prior SARS-CoV-2 infection.

CDR3 sequence: CASSQFIDGSYNSPLHF. The nucleotide sequence reads TGTGCCAGCAGCCAGTTTATCGACGGATCCTATAATTCACCCCTCCACTTT. The chain joins TRBV4-2 to TRBJ1-6; the D segment cannot be called with confidence. Trimming takes 3 bases from V and 1 base from J, and the germline ends sit 13 bases apart. The CDR3, cysteine through phenylalanine, is 17 amino acids long. Solely the CDR3 DNA is kept, with 51 bases framed from the first base. Sequences LGHNA (CDR1) and YNFKEQ (CDR2) are obtained from the germline V gene.